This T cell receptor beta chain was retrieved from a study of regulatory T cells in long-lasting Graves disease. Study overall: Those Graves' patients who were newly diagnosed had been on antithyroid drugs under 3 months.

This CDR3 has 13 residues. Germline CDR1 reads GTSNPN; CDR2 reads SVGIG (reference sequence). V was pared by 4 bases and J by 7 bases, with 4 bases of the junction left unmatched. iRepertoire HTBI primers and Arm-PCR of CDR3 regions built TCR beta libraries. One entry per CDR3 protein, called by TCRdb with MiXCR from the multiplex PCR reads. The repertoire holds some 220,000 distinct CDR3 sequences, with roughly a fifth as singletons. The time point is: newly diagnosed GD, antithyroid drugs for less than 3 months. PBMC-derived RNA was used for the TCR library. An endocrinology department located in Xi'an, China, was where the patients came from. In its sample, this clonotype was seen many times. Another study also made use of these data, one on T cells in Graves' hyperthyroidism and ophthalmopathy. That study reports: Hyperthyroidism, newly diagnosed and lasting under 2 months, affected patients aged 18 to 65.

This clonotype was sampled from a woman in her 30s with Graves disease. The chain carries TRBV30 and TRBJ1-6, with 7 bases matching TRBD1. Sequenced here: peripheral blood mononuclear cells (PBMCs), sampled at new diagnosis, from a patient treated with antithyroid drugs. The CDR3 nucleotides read TGTGCCTGGAACGGACAGGCGAATTCACCCCTCCACTTT. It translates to CAWNGQANSPLHF.